The T cell receptor (beta chain) described here comes from a study of glioma-infiltrating T cells. Broader study findings: Gliomas, especially low-grade, showed above-expected tissue-blood divergence; non-neoplastic patients showed below. Tissue and blood shared very few CDR3 sequences.

Using RNA template, CDR3s of TCR alpha and beta were amplified with iRepertoire arm-PCR. For one-step reverse transcription and amplification, about 85-400 ng of tissue mRNA or PBMC total RNA was used. TCRdb re-called the multiplex PCR reads with MiXCR, one entry per CDR3 protein. Of 150,000 to 200,000 distinct CDR3 sequences detected, 30% to 40% appear once; the ten largest clones hold around 20%. To note about this clonotype: The antigen remains undetermined.

The CDR3 runs 12 residues. The germline V gene has CDR1 SQVTM and CDR2 ANQGSEA. The clonotype was recovered from a human donor with low-grade glioma or glioblastoma, undergoing nonglioma brain surgery, or in good health (not recorded which). The chain joins TRBV29-1 to TRBJ2-7; D not resolved. Matching the DNA end better, TRBJ2-1 makes the J call doubtful. The source material was glioma tissue, nonneoplastic brain tissue, or PBMCs (not recorded which). The CDR3 DNA reads TGCAGCGTTCGAACAGCTCCCTATGAGCAGTTCTTC. As protein: CSVRTAPYEQFF.